This TCR beta chain was captured in a study of CXCR3-negative and CXCR3-positive naive CD8 T cells. Study-wide points: With CXCR3 expression partially decreased after cryopreservation, most assays relied on fresh PBMCs. Memory cells differed in TRBV-TRBJ usage, but naive CXCR3-negative and CXCR3-positive cells had similar usage. Hydrophobicity of TRB CDR3s was greater in CXCR3-positive naive cells than in CXCR3-negative naive cells. Diversity was high in both naive subsets and much lower in memory cells.

The authors prepared UMI-labeled TRB cDNA libraries by 5' RACE. TCRdb re-called the 5' RACE reads and catalogs CDR3 proteins one per entry, DNA excluded. The sample table includes about 85,000 distinct CDR3 sequences. On this clonotype itself: The target antigen is unknown.

This receptor was identified in a human donor in good health. Some clones in this sample may be carry-over from other donors' samples. The sequencing sample was made of naive CXCR3+ CD8+ T cells from blood. Sample subset: CD45RO-CCR7+CD27+CD95- naive CD8+ T cells expressing CXCR3 (TNR3+).

Here the CDR3 reads CSVQEENTIYF. The gene calls are TRBV29-1 and TRBJ1-3. The CDR3 spans 11 residues. The germline V gene has CDR1 SQVTM and CDR2 ANQGSEA.